These 18 T cell receptor beta chains were sequenced from one sample in a study of control samples from healthy donors and cancer patients. TCRdb's copy holds only in-frame clones and misses some; the assay was immunoSEQ multiplex PCR. The sample carries about 140,000 clones, less than 90% recorded once. The sample consisted of blood. The origin of the receptors is a woman aged 25-40 years in good health.

The CDR3 loop is CASSLGTGDEQYF. For the CDR3, the DNA is TGTGCCAGTAGTCTAGGGACAGGGGACGAGCAGTACTTC. V is TRBV19 and J is TRBJ2-7; 10 positions match TRBD1. V lost 5 bases to trimming and J lost 5 bases; unmatched junction nucleotides: 3. CDR3 length: 13 amino acids. The V gene's germline CDR1 is LNHDA and CDR2 SQIVND (reference sequence).

CDR3 DNA sequence: TGTGCCACCAGTGGTAGAACAGATACGCAGTATTTT. Protein: CATSGRTDTQYF. This chain links TRBV24-1 with TRBJ2-3; the D is unclear. The CDR3 runs 12 residues. Germline loops: CDR1 KGHDR, CDR2 SFDVKD. Trimming removed 5 bases from V and 3 bases from J, with 5 bases in between.

This chain uses TRBV28 with TRBJ1-3, with a weak D call TRBD1 (6 bases). V gave up 6 bases and J gave up 4 bases, with 19 bases separating them. The CDR3 has 16 amino acids. Germline CDR1 reads MDHEN; CDR2 reads SYDVKM. In DNA, the CDR3 is TGTGCCAGCAGCTCCCCGGGGGGGGCGGCAGGAAACACCATATATTTT. This gives the protein CASSSPGGAAGNTIYF.

J is TRBJ2-2 and V is TRBV2; D is possibly TRBD2 (6 bases). Germline V gene lookup returns CDR1 SNHLY and CDR2 FYNNEI. Trimming pared 7 bases from V and 1 base from J, leaving 13 bases between. The CDR3 contains 15 residues. CDR3 sequence: CASIVAGKNTGELFF. The DNA of the CDR3 is TGTGCCAGCATTGTGGCGGGGAAGAACACCGGGGAGCTGTTTTTT. Full variable domain (remainder filled in from reference TRBV2 and TRBJ2-2): EPEVTQTPSHQVTQMGQEVILRCVPISNHLYFYWYRQILGQKVEFLVSFYNNEISEKSEIFDDQFSVERPDGSNFTLKIRSTKLEDSAMYFCASIVAGKNTGELFFGEGSRLTVL.

The rearrangement joins TRBV2 to TRBJ2-2; D is perhaps TRBD1 or TRBD2 (5 bases each). The V end was cut by 4 bases, the J end by 7 bases, with 10 bases between. Per germline, CDR1 SNHLY and CDR2 FYNNEI. This CDR3 spans 13 amino acids. The CDR3 here is CASSGGSGGELFF. CDR3 DNA: TGTGCCAGCAGTGGGGGGTCGGGCGGGGAGCTGTTTTTT.

The gene calls are TRBV28 and TRBJ1-2, with TRBD1 identical over 9 bases. The CDR3 runs 16 residues. The V and J ends lost 4 bases and 7 bases, in that order; junction bases with no gene match: 13. The germline gives CDR1 MDHEN, CDR2 SYDVKM. Here the CDR3 reads CASSYAGQGPSGGYTF. The CDR3 DNA sequence: TGTGCCAGCAGTTATGCCGGACAGGGGCCCTCCGGTGGCTACACCTTC.

J is TRBJ2-4 and V is TRBV5-5; 10 bases map to TRBD2. The CDR3 has 15 residues. V gave up 4 bases and J gave up 0 bases; unmatched junction bases: 1. Germline-derived CDR1 and CDR2 are SGHKS and YYEKEE (reference sequence). CDR3 sequence reads: CASSRLAGAKNIQYF. The CDR3 nucleotides are TGTGCCAGCAGCCGACTAGCGGGAGCCAAAAACATTCAGTACTTC.

The chain links TRBV3-1 (or the pseudogene TRBV3-2) to TRBJ1-1; D remains unclear. The V gene's germline CDR1 is LGHDT and CDR2 YNNKEL (reference sequence). This CDR3 has 14 amino acids. V shed 1 base and J shed 4 bases, with 10 bases lying between them. Here the CDR3 reads CASSQGWSGTEAFF. CDR3 nucleotide sequence: TGTGCCAGCAGCCAAGGCTGGTCGGGCACTGAAGCTTTCTTT.

The J gene is TRBJ1-1, the V gene TRBV3-1 (or the pseudogene TRBV3-2); D is ambiguous. The V end was cut by 3 bases, the J end by 4 bases, with 9 bases between. The CDR3 covers 13 residues. The germline V gene encodes CDR1 LGHDT and CDR2 YNNKEL (reference sequence). The CDR3 is CASSQIGSTEAFF. The CDR3 DNA reads TGTGCCAGCAGCCAGATAGGGAGCACTGAAGCTTTCTTT.

This clone was seen once. CDR3 nucleotide sequence: TGTGCCAGCAGTGTGGACAGGGGACTGAACACCGGGGAGCTGTTTTTT. Its translation: CASSVDRGLNTGELFF. The chain has TRBV6-1 and TRBJ2-2; 9 positions agree with TRBD1. J was trimmed by 1 base and V by 4 bases; bases with no gene match: 4. The germline CDR1 and CDR2 sequences are MNHNS and SASEGT. The CDR3 has 16 residues.

This clone has a single count. The rearrangement uses TRBV18 and TRBJ2-7, with D tentatively TRBD2 (6 bases). The CDR3 has 12 amino acids. Germline V gene sequence: CDR1 KGHSH, CDR2 LQKENI. Trimming stripped 3 bases from V and 9 bases from J, with 12 bases between. Here the CDR3 DNA reads TGTGCCAGCTCACCGGAGGGTTTCGGGCAGTACTTC. Protein sequence: CASSPEGFGQYF.

The chain carries TRBV7-9 and TRBJ2-7; D is perhaps TRBD1 or TRBD2 (5 bases each). Per the germline V gene, CDR1 is SEHNR and CDR2 is FQNEAQ (reference sequence). The CDR3 has 13 amino acids. V was shortened by 5 bases and J by 4 bases, with 12 bases between the two germline ends. CDR3 in DNA: TGTGCCAGCAGCCGACAGCGGACTTACGAGCAGTACTTC. Residues: CASSRQRTYEQYF.

The rearrangement links TRBV4-2 to TRBJ2-2, with 7 bases identical to TRBD2. The CDR3 loop spans 14 amino acids. V shed 0 bases, J shed 8 bases, and the junction held 3 bases outside the gene matches. The V gene's germline CDR1 is LGHNA and CDR2 YNFKEQ. The CDR3 DNA follows: TGTGCCAGCAGCCAAGATCCGCGGGAGGGGGAGCTGTTTTTT. It translates to CASSQDPREGELFF.

In this sample, this clone turned up once. The J gene is TRBJ2-5, the V gene TRBV5-4; no clear D gene. Trimming took off 4 bases at V and 4 bases at J, with 14 bases between the two ends. Per germline, CDR1 SGHNT and CDR2 YYREEE (reference sequence). This CDR3 comprises 14 residues. The CDR3 DNA is TGTGCCAGCAGCCCAGACTCTTGGGGAGAGACCCAGTACTTC. Its translation is CASSPDSWGETQYF.

This clone was recorded a few times. This chain connects TRBV5-1 to TRBJ2-7; possibly TRBD2 for D (6 bases). V was shortened by 0 bases and J by 2 bases, with 12 bases between the two germline ends. Germline lookup yields CDR1 SGHRS and CDR2 YFSETQ. The CDR3 has 15 residues. Here the CDR3 reads CASSLGGGEAYEQYF. In DNA, the CDR3 is TGCGCCAGCAGCTTGGGAGGAGGGGAGGCCTACGAGCAGTACTTC.

This chain uses TRBV2 with TRBJ1-1; the D is unclear. Germline V gene sequence: CDR1 SNHLY, CDR2 FYNNEI. CDR3 length: 12 amino acids. The V end lost 5 bases, the J end lost 2 bases, and 6 bases lay between the germline ends. The chain's CDR3 is CASSRLNTEAFF. In DNA form, the CDR3 reads TGTGCCAGCAGTCGCTTAAACACTGAAGCTTTCTTT.

V usage is TRBV24-1 and J usage is TRBJ2-7; the match to TRBD2 covers 11 bases. This CDR3 has 16 amino acids. Per the germline V gene, CDR1 is KGHDR and CDR2 is SFDVKD. Trimming took 3 bases from V and 0 from J; bases not matched to a gene: 3. This CDR3 is CATSDGTSGRSYEQYF. The CDR3 DNA reads as TGTGCCACCAGTGATGGGACTAGCGGACGCTCCTACGAGCAGTACTTC.

The chain is built from TRBV7-8 and TRBJ1-3, with a possible D match to TRBD1 (6 bases). This CDR3 spans 14 amino acids. Trimming cost V 5 bases and J 2 bases, with 10 bases left between them. Germline V gives CDR1 SGHVS, CDR2 FQNEAQ. The CDR3 DNA reads TGTGCCAGCAGCGCACAGGGAACTGGAAACACCATATATTTT. Protein sequence: CASSAQGTGNTIYF.